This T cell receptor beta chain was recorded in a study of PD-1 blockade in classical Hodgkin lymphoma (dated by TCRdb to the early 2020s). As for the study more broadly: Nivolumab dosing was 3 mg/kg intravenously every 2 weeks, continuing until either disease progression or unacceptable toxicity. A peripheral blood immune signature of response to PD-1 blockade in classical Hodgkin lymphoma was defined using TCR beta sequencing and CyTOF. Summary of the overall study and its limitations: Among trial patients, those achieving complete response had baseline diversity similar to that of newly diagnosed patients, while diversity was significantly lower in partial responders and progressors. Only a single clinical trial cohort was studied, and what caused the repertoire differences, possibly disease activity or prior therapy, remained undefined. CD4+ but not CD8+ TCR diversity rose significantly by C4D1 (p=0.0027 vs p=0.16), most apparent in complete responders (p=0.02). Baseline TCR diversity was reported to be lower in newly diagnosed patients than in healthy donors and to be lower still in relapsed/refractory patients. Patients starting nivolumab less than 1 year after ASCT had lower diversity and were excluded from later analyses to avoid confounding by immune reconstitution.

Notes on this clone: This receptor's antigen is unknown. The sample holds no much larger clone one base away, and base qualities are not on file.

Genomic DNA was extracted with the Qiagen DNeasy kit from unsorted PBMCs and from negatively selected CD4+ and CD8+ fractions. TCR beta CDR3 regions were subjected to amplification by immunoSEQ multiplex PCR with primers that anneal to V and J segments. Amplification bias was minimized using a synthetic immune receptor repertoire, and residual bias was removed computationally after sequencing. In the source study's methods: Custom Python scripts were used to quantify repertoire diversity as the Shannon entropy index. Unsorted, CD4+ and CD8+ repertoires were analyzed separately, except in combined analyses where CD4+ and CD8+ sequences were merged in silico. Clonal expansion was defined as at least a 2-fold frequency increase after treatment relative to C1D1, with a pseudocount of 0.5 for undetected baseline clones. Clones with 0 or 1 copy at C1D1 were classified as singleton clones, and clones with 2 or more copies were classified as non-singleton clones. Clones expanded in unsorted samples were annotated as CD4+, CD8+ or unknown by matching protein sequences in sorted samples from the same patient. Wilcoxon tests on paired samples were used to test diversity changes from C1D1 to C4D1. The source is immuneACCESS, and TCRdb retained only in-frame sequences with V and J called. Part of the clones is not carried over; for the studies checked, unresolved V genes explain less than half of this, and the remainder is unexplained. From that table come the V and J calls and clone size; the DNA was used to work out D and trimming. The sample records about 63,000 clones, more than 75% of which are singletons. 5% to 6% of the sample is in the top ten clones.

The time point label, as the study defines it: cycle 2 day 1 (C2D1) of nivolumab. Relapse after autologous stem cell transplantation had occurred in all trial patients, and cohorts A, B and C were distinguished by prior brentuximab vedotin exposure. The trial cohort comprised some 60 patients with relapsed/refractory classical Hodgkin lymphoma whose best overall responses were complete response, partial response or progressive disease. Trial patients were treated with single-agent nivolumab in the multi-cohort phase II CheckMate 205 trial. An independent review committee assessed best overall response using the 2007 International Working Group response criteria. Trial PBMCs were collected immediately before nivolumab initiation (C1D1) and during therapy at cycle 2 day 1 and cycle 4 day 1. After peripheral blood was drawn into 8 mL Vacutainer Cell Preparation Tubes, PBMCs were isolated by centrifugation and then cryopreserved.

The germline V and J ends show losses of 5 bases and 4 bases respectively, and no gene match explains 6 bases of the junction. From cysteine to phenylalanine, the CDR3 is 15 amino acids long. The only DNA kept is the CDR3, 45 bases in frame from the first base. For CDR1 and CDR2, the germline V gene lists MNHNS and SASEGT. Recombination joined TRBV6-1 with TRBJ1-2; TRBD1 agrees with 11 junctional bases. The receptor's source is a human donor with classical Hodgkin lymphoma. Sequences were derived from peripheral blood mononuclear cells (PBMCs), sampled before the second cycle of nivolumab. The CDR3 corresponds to CASSSRDRGVYGYTF. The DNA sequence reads TGTGCCAGCAGTTCCAGGGACAGGGGGGTCTATGGCTACACCTTC.